The present T cell receptor (beta chain) was sequenced within a study of blood T cell repertoires in COVID-19. The length of the CDR3 is 15 residues. Germline CDR1 reads LGHDT; CDR2 reads YNNKEL (reference sequence). The ends lost 0 bases at V and 5 bases at J; junction bases unmatched: 4. Data came from immunoSEQ multiplex PCR; TCRdb stores just in-frame clones and leaves some out. The sample carries around 160,000 clones, 70% to 90% recorded once. This sequence joins TRBV3-1 (or the pseudogene TRBV3-2) and TRBJ2-1; 7 bases agree with TRBD1. The sequenced sample consisted of peripheral blood. The TCR sequence derives from a woman aged 55-70 years with COVID-19, enrolled during active disease. In DNA, the CDR3 is TGTGCCAGCAGCCAAGACACGACAGGGAACAATGAGCAGTTCTTC. Protein sequence: CASSQDTTGNNEQFF.